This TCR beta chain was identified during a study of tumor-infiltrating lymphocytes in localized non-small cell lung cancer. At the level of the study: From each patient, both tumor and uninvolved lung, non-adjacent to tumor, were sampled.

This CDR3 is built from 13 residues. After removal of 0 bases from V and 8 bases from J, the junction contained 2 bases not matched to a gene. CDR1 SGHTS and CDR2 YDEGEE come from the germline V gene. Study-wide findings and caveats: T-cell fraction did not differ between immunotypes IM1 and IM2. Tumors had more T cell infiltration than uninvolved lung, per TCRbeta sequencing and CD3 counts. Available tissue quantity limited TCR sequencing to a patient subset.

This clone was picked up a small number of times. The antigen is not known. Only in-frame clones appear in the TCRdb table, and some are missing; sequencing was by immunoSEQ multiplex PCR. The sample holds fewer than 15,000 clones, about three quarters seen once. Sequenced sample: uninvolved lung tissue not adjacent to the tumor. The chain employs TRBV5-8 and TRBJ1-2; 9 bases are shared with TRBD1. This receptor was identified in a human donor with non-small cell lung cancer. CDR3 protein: CASSLDRGLGYTF. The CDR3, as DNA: TGTGCCAGCAGCTTGGACAGGGGGCTCGGCTACACCTTC.